This is a list of T cell receptor beta chains from one sample in a study of blood T cell repertoires in COVID-19. Some clones are missing from TCRdb's copy, which holds only in-frame ones; the method was immunoSEQ multiplex PCR. The sample consists of about 120,000 clones, 70% to 90% of them appearing once. Specimen: peripheral blood. These receptors were obtained from a woman aged 80 or over with acute or convalescent COVID-19. Each CDR3 is given with its conserved first and last residue. The D gene is left open where the match is weak. A row's size may be missing; if present it is once, few, many or a size class.

J gene,V gene,D gene,clone size,CDR3 DNA,CDR3 protein
TRBJ1-5,TRBV10-1,NA,NA,TGCGCCAGCCTAACAGGGTCCCCCAATCAGCCCCAGCATTTT,CASLTGSPNQPQHF
TRBJ1-1,TRBV10-3,TRBD1,once,TGTGCCATCACTGGAACCGGGACAGGGGACACTGAAGCTTTCTTT,CAITGTGTGDTEAFF
TRBJ2-7,TRBV7-2,TRBD2,NA,TGTGCCAGCAGCCCGGGGGGGGGTCTCCCCCTGATATACGAGCAGTACTTC,CASSPGGGLPLIYEQYF
TRBJ2-7,TRBV19,TRBD1,NA,TGTGCCAGTAGTATGGGACAGGGTAATCTCTACGAGCAGTACTTC,CASSMGQGNLYEQYF
TRBJ1-1,TRBV5-6,TRBD1,NA,TGTGCCAGCAGCATCGGACAGGAGATCCTCCTAGCTTTCTTT,CASSIGQEILLAFF
TRBJ1-5,TRBV2,TRBD1,NA,TGTGCCAGTAGGGGGGAGAGCGTCAGGGGGAAGCCCCAGCATTTT,CASRGESVRGKPQHF
TRBJ1-1,TRBV6-6,NA,NA,TGTGCCAGCAGTTACGCGCAGAACACTGAAGCTTTCTTT,CASSYAQNTEAFF
TRBJ2-7,TRBV9,TRBD2,NA,TGTGCCAGCACCCCGGCTAGCGGGAGCTACGAGCAGTACTTC,CASTPASGSYEQYF
TRBJ2-7,TRBV28,NA,NA,TGTGCCAGCACCCCGGGGTTGGCCCTCTACGAGCAGTACTTC,CASTPGLALYEQYF
TRBJ1-1,TRBV7-8,NA,NA,TGTGCCAGCAGCCGAGGACAGAGGAACACTGAAGCTTTCTTT,CASSRGQRNTEAFF
TRBJ1-1,TRBV6-1,NA,NA,TGTGCCAGCAGTGAGAACAGGAACACTGAAGCTTTCTTT,CASSENRNTEAFF
TRBJ1-3,TRBV7-2,NA,few,TGTGCCAGCAGCCCTAGTCCTGGAAACACCATATATTTT,CASSPSPGNTIYF
TRBJ1-2,TRBV3-1/TRBV3-2,NA,NA,TGTGCCAGCAGCCAAACAGCCCTATTTGGCTACACCTTC,CASSQTALFGYTF
TRBJ1-4,TRBV20-1,NA,NA,TGCAGTGCTGCGGTTGGGGAAAAACTGTTTTTT,CSAAVGEKLFF
TRBJ2-7,TRBV3-1/TRBV3-2,TRBD2,once,TGTGCCAGCAGGGGACTAGCGGGGAGCGAGCAGTACTTC,CASRGLAGSEQYF
TRBJ2-2,TRBV5-4,TRBD2,once,TGTGCCAGCGGAGCGGGGGGGCATACCGGGGAGCTGTTTTTT,CASGAGGHTGELFF
TRBJ2-7,TRBV11-2,TRBD2,NA,TGTGCCAGCAGGCTAGCGGGAGGGACCTACGAGCAGTACTTC,CASRLAGGTYEQYF
TRBJ2-3,TRBV7-6,NA,NA,TGTGCCAGCAGCGGACCCAGGAGGGATACGCAGTATTTT,CASSGPRRDTQYF
TRBJ2-3,TRBV29-1,NA,NA,TGCAGCGTGAGTGCGAGCGGCACAGATACGCAGTATTTT,CSVSASGTDTQYF
TRBJ2-7,TRBV5-1,TRBD2,NA,TGCGCCAGCAGCTTGAAAGGGGAGGGCTACGAGCAGTACTTC,CASSLKGEGYEQYF
TRBJ1-6,TRBV5-1,TRBD1,NA,TGCGCCAGCAGCCTTCTGACAGGGGGCAATAATTCACCCCTCCACTTT,CASSLLTGGNNSPLHF
TRBJ1-1,TRBV2,NA,NA,TGTGCCAGCAGTGAGGCAGGGGCTGGGAACACTGAAGCTTTCTTT,CASSEAGAGNTEAFF
TRBJ2-5,TRBV27,NA,NA,TGTGCCAGCAGTTCCGCCGGGACTGTCTATATGGAGACCCAGTACTTC,CASSSAGTVYMETQYF
TRBJ1-1,TRBV28,NA,NA,TGTGCCAGCAGATCTACAGGGCCGAACACTGAAGCTTTCTTT,CASRSTGPNTEAFF
TRBJ2-7,TRBV4-3,TRBD2,NA,TGCGCCAGCAGCCAAGATTCGGCTAGCGGGGGCCAACCCTACGAGCAGTACTTC,CASSQDSASGGQPYEQYF
TRBJ1-6,TRBV3-1/TRBV3-2,NA,NA,TGTGCCAGCAGAGACTCGGGTAACTATAATTCACCCCTCCACTTT,CASRDSGNYNSPLHF
TRBJ1-3,TRBV14,TRBD1,once,TGTGCCAGCAGCCACAGGGGGCGAGTTGGAAACACCATATATTTT,CASSHRGRVGNTIYF
TRBJ2-4,TRBV5-8,TRBD1,NA,TGTGCCAGCAGCTCGGGACGGGACAGAATAGCCAAAAACATTCAGTACTTC,CASSSGRDRIAKNIQYF
TRBJ1-6,TRBV6-5,NA,NA,TGTGCCAGCAAGAGTCGGGGTTATTCACCCCTCCACTTT,CASKSRGYSPLHF
TRBJ2-7,TRBV4-3,TRBD1,NA,TGCGCCAGCAGCAAATCTCAGGGGGCGCGCGACGAGCAGTACTTC,CASSKSQGARDEQYF
TRBJ1-5,TRBV6-2/TRBV6-3,NA,NA,TGTGCCAGCAGTTATGAGAGGCGTTGGCCCCAGCATTTT,CASSYERRWPQHF
TRBJ2-1,TRBV7-3,NA,NA,TGTGCCAGCATCGGCGGGCCAACAAATGAGCAGTTCTTC,CASIGGPTNEQFF
TRBJ2-2,TRBV5-4,NA,NA,TGTGCCAGCAGCAACAGGGTAACGAACACCGGGGAGCTGTTTTTT,CASSNRVTNTGELFF
TRBJ2-7,TRBV6-5,TRBD2,NA,TGTGCCAGCAGCCCCAGCGGGGGAGGAGCCTACGAGCAGTACTTC,CASSPSGGGAYEQYF
TRBJ1-3,TRBV19,NA,NA,TGTGCCAGTAGACCGGGGACTGGAAACACCATATATTTT,CASRPGTGNTIYF
TRBJ2-7,TRBV2,NA,NA,TGTGCCAGCAGTGACGTAACGGGGTACGAGCAGTACTTC,CASSDVTGYEQYF
TRBJ2-2,TRBV11-3,TRBD2,NA,TGTGCCAGCAGCCCTAGCGGGGGGGGAACCGGGGAGCTGTTTTTT,CASSPSGGGTGELFF
TRBJ2-1,TRBV4-2,TRBD1,NA,TGTGCCAGCAGCCCGATCGGACAGGGGGCCTACAATGAGCAGTTCTTC,CASSPIGQGAYNEQFF
TRBJ2-7,TRBV2,NA,NA,TGTGCCAGCAGTGAAGGCTCCCGGTACGAGCAGTACTTC,CASSEGSRYEQYF
TRBJ2-7,TRBV15,NA,NA,TGTGCCACCAGCAAGGACATGGGAACTTACGAGCAGTACTTC,CATSKDMGTYEQYF
TRBJ1-3,TRBV5-1,NA,NA,TGCGCCAGCAGCTTGAAGGGGGAGGGCTCTGGAAACACCATATATTTT,CASSLKGEGSGNTIYF
TRBJ1-4,TRBV3-1/TRBV3-2,NA,few,TGTGCCAGCACACACTCGAGTGGGGGAGGACGGGAAAAACTGTTTTTT,CASTHSSGGGREKLFF
TRBJ2-3,TRBV1,NA,NA,TGCACCAGCAGCCAATCTAGCGCCCCGACAGATACGCAGTATTTT,CTSSQSSAPTDTQYF
TRBJ1-4,TRBV7-9,TRBD1,NA,TGTGCCAGCAGCCTACGGACAGGGAATGAAAAACTGTTTTTT,CASSLRTGNEKLFF
TRBJ2-3,TRBV7-2,NA,NA,TGTGCCAGCAGCTTAACGGGCAGGGCAAGCACAGATACGCAGTATTTT,CASSLTGRASTDTQYF
TRBJ2-7,TRBV30,NA,NA,TGTGCCTGGACCCCCCCCGGACACTTGAGCTCCTACGAGCAGTACTTC,CAWTPPGHLSSYEQYF
TRBJ2-7,TRBV10-1,TRBD2,once,TGCGCCAGCAGCCCGGGACTAGCGGGACTTACCTACGAGCAGTACTTC,CASSPGLAGLTYEQYF
TRBJ1-3,TRBV18,NA,NA,TGTGCCAGCTCACCGTCTTCTGGAAACACCATATATTTT,CASSPSSGNTIYF
TRBJ2-3,TRBV9,TRBD2,NA,TGTGCCAGCAGCGTAAGGGCCGGGGGGGATACGCAGTATTTT,CASSVRAGGDTQYF
TRBJ1-1,TRBV21-1,NA,NA,TGTGCCAGCAGCAAAGTAAAAGAGTTTCAGGGGGTTCGGACTGAAGCTTTCTTT,CASSKVKEFQGVRTEAFF
TRBJ2-4,TRBV7-3,TRBD1,NA,TGTGCCAGCAGCTCGGGACAGGGGGTTCAAAACATTCAGTACTTC,CASSSGQGVQNIQYF
TRBJ2-5,TRBV5-1,NA,NA,TGCGCCAGCATGCTAGGGGGGACCCAGTACTTC,CASMLGGTQYF
TRBJ2-2,TRBV18,NA,NA,TGTGCCAGCTCACTTGGCAGGACGAACACCGGGGAGCTGTTTTTT,CASSLGRTNTGELFF